Included here is one T cell receptor beta chain sequence, with context. V dropped 3 bases and J dropped 3; count of bases not matched to a gene: 15. CDR1 and CDR2 (germline): DFQATT, SNEGSKA (reference sequence). This CDR3 region has 17 residues. TCRdb's table, derived via immunoSEQ multiplex PCR, lists solely in-frame clones and lacks some. The repertoire holds 80,000 to 100,000 clones, with over 70% as singletons. This specimen comes from a study of blood T cell repertoires in COVID-19. The sample consisted of peripheral blood. The clonotype was recovered from a man aged 70-80 years with acute or convalescent COVID-19. The rearrangement uses TRBV20-1 and TRBJ2-7, with 9 bases matching TRBD2. This CDR3 is CSASGAGGVSGYYEQYF. CDR3 bases: TGCAGTGCTAGTGGGGCGGGAGGGGTTTCTGGTTACTACGAGCAGTACTTC.